One T cell receptor beta chain is described in this entry. Its target is unknown. V was shortened by 8 bases and J by 1 base, with 14 bases between the two germline ends. The CDR3 has 15 amino acids. Germline CDR1 reads MNHEY; CDR2 reads SVGAGI. Several immunoSEQ plates received, in even portions, the genomic DNA of each subset. Sequenced by immunoSEQ multiplex PCR; TCRdb stores in-frame clones only, minus some. In the table there are about 1 million clones, around four fifths of which are singletons. This sample is drawn from a study of shared clonotypes between healthy human individuals. Overall study results and limits: Memory subsets had estimated richness that was generally smaller than that of naive subsets. For naive CD4 cells, 4.5% to 6.5% of clonotypes were shared across a handful of donors. Non-shared clonotypes displayed generation probabilities falling below those of clonotypes present in all four donors.

This receptor was taken from a man between 18 and 35 years old in good health. Sequencing was carried out using memory CD4+ T cells sorted from blood. Stated subset: CD45RA-negative fraction. The chain links TRBV6-5 to TRBJ2-2; D is perhaps TRBD1 (6 bases). The CDR3 nucleotides are TGTGCCAGCCAACCGGGACATCAGAACACCGGGGAGCTGTTTTTT. Translating it yields CASQPGHQNTGELFF.